These T cell receptor beta chains were read from a single sample in a study of ipilimumab plus nivolumab after autologous stem cell transplantation. TCRdb's table, derived via immunoSEQ multiplex PCR, lists solely in-frame clones and lacks some. The sample contains 9,000 to 15,000 clones, 75% of which appear only once. Sequenced here: PBMCs, sampled in a trial of ipilimumab plus nivolumab as post-transplant consolidation. All receptors derive from a male donor with multiple myeloma. CDR3s include the opening cysteine and the closing phenylalanine or tryptophan. D genes are given only for firm matches. Part of the rows lack a size; the others show once, few, many or a class for expanded clones.

abundance	d_gene	v_gene	j_gene	CDR3aa	CDR3nt
NA	NA	TRBV20-1	TRBJ2-4	CSARKSDIQYF	TGCAGTGCTAGAAAGAGCGACATTCAGTACTTC
NA	NA	TRBV9	TRBJ1-2	CASSPAFGGYTF	TGTGCCAGCAGCCCCGCTTTCGGAGGCTACACCTTC
NA	NA	TRBV28	TRBJ2-2	CASLDPLGTGELFF	TGTGCCAGTCTCGACCCGTTAGGGACCGGGGAGCTGTTTTTT
once	TRBD1	TRBV11-2	TRBJ1-5	CASSLVAATGGNSQPQHF	TGTGCCAGCAGCTTAGTAGCCGCAACAGGGGGCAACTCTCAGCCCCAGCATTTT
once	NA	TRBV4-1	TRBJ2-3	CASSQTFVGGPSTDTQYF	TGCGCCAGCAGCCAAACCTTCGTAGGGGGGCCAAGCACAGATACGCAGTATTTT
NA	NA	TRBV6-6	TRBJ1-5	CATEEGKGVGGQPQHF	TGTGCCACTGAGGAGGGGAAGGGGGTAGGGGGTCAGCCCCAGCATTTT
once	TRBD1	TRBV6-1	TRBJ1-5	CASSEATGYGNQPQHF	TGTGCCAGCAGTGAAGCGACAGGGTACGGCAATCAGCCCCAGCATTTT
NA	TRBD1	TRBV2	TRBJ2-7	CAISDPGTGPFAGPYEQYF	TGTGCCATCAGTGACCCCGGGACAGGACCCTTCGCTGGCCCCTACGAGCAGTACTTC
NA	TRBD1	TRBV6-1	TRBJ1-2	CASLLENRGRRYTF	TGTGCCAGCCTTCTCGAGAACAGGGGAAGGCGCTACACCTTC
NA	NA	TRBV6-5	TRBJ2-7	CASSYSAARVGWEQYF	TGTGCCAGCAGTTACTCGGCCGCCAGGGTTGGTTGGGAGCAGTACTTC
NA	NA	TRBV11-2	TRBJ2-7	CASSPSKDGGEQYF	TGTGCCAGCAGCCCGAGTAAGGACGGTGGCGAGCAGTACTTC
NA	NA	TRBV5-4	TRBJ1-2	CASSPDLNYGYTF	TGTGCCAGCAGCCCGGACCTTAACTATGGCTACACCTTC
NA	NA	TRBV10-1	TRBJ1-6	CASSDRPGFSPLHF	TGCGCCAGCAGTGACCGGCCCGGTTTTTCGCCCCTCCACTTT
NA	NA	TRBV6-5	TRBJ2-5	CASSYDRRGQETQYF	TGTGCCAGCAGTTACGACAGACGAGGACAAGAGACCCAGTACTTC
NA	NA	TRBV9	TRBJ2-3	CASSVRTDTQYF	TGTGCCAGCAGCGTCAGGACAGATACGCAGTATTTT
medium-sized	NA	TRBV6-5	TRBJ2-7	CASRGGTYEQYF	TGTGCCAGCAGAGGGGGGACCTACGAGCAGTACTTC
once	TRBD1	TRBV7-3	TRBJ2-3	CASSVQGTSADTQYF	TGTGCCAGCAGCGTACAGGGGACCTCGGCAGATACGCAGTATTTT
NA	TRBD1	TRBV6-5	TRBJ1-2	CASSHPGQGNYGYTF	TGTGCCAGCAGTCATCCGGGACAGGGGAACTATGGCTACACCTTC
medium-sized	TRBD2	TRBV4-1	TRBJ2-3	CASSHRLASTDTQYF	TGCGCCAGCAGCCACCGACTAGCGAGCACAGATACGCAGTATTTT
NA	TRBD2	TRBV7-2	TRBJ2-5	CASSQRVLAETQYF	TGTGCCAGCAGCCAAAGGGTACTAGCGGAGACCCAGTACTTC
NA	NA	TRBV4-3	TRBJ2-2	CASSPETENTGELFF	TGCGCCAGCAGCCCAGAGACTGAGAACACCGGGGAGCTGTTTTTT
NA	NA	TRBV15	TRBJ2-7	CATSRVGGFSEQYF	TGTGCCACCAGCAGAGTGGGGGGTTTTTCCGAGCAGTACTTC